The source of this TCR beta chain is a study of T cell repertoires in aging, cancer and after chemotherapy. In the study overall: Six age groups, ranging from 30 or younger to 70 or older, included the donors. About 8.1 million TCR reads made up the full dataset. Study outcomes and limitations: Age-matched healthy donors had significantly more diverse, less clonal blood TCR repertoires than untreated cancer patients.

Amplification of TCR beta used genomic DNA extracted from peripheral blood. Germline CDR1 and CDR2: MNHEY and SVGEGT. Trimming took 8 bases from V and 4 from J, leaving 12 bases between them. The CDR3 is 13 amino acids. TRB rearrangements spanning V, D and J were amplified using mixed TRB-A/B primers. In TCRdb, the multiplex PCR reads were re-called with MiXCR into one record per CDR3 protein. The sample has approximately 5,000 distinct CDR3 sequences, approximately 28% seen once. In the case of this clonotype: Its antigen is unknown.

The chain combines TRBV6-2 or TRBV6-3 with TRBJ2-4; D is tentatively TRBD1 or TRBD2 (5 bases each). The TCR sequence derives from a human donor in good health. Sequences were obtained from blood. The CDR3 DNA sequence: TGTGCCAGCCTGGGGGTGACAAAAAACATTCAGTACTTC. Translation gives CASLGVTKNIQYF.